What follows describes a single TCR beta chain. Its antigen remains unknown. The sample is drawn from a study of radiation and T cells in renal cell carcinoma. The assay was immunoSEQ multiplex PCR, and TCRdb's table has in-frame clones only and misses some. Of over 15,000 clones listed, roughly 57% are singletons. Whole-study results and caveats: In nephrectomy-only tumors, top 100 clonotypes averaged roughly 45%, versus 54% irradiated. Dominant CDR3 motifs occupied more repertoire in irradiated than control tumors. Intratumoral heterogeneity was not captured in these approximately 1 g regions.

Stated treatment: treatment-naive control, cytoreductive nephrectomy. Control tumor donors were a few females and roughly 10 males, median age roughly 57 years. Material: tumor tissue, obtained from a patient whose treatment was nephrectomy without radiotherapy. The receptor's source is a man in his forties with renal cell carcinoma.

The CDR3 DNA sequence: TGTGCCAGTAGTCTGACTCTAGGAGAGACCCAGTACTTC. Translating it yields CASSLTLGETQYF. This chain uses TRBV19 with TRBJ2-5, with D hard to call. This CDR3 is built from 13 residues. Germline V CDR1 and CDR2: LNHDA, SQIVND (reference sequence). The V end was cut by 5 bases, the J end by 4 bases, with 11 bases between.